The rows below give T cell receptor beta chains drawn from one sample of a study of human T cells and chemical hapten exposure. TCRdb itself ran the RACE reads through MiXCR, one entry per CDR3 protein. The repertoire consists of more than 80,000 distinct CDR3 sequences, with roughly 12% occurring once and the leading ten covering roughly 1.5%. This sample comprised whole blood, obtained in connection with sensitization to the hapten diphenylcyclopropenone (DPC). The receptors shown here come from a woman aged 45-60 years with alopecia areata. Some clones in this sample may be carry-over from other donors' samples. Each CDR3 is given with its conserved first and last residue. D genes are given only for firm matches. Not all rows give a size; the values are once, few, many and, for expanded clones, a class.

CDR3,DNA,J,size,V,D
CASSPPGTDLNTEAFF,TGTGCCAGCAGCCCCCCCGGGACAGATTTGAACACTGAAGCTTTCTTT,TRBJ1-1,many,TRBV7-9,TRBD1
CASSYSTGVDTQYF,TGTGCCAGCAGTTACTCGACCGGGGTAGATACGCAGTATTTT,TRBJ2-3,many,TRBV6-5,-
CASSYTPGTGDSGTGELFF,TGTGCCAGCAGCTATACCCCCGGGACAGGGGACTCCGGCACCGGGGAGCTGTTTTTT,TRBJ2-2,-,TRBV2,TRBD1
CASSLGDTRSSYEQYF,TGTGCCAGCAGTTTGGGGGACACCCGAAGCTCCTACGAGCAGTACTTC,TRBJ2-7,-,TRBV28,-
CASSPPDRVTEAFF,TGTGCCAGCTCACCACCGGACAGGGTTACTGAAGCTTTCTTT,TRBJ1-1,many,TRBV18,TRBD1
CSARTGTYEQYF,TGCAGCGCCCGGACAGGAACCTACGAGCAGTACTTC,TRBJ2-7,many,TRBV29-1,TRBD1
CASSPTSGARETQYF,TGTGCCAGCAGCCCGACTAGCGGGGCCCGGGAGACCCAGTACTTC,TRBJ2-5,few,TRBV9,TRBD2
CASSRSGRSVVGTGELFF,TGTGCCAGCAGTCGGAGCGGGAGATCGGTCGTCGGCACCGGGGAGCTGTTTTTT,TRBJ2-2,few,TRBV6-1,TRBD2
CASSYPSGGKDTQYF,TGTGCCAGCAGTTACCCTTCGGGGGGCAAAGATACGCAGTATTTT,TRBJ2-3,few,TRBV28,-
CAISESEGRGNTEAFF,TGTGCCATCAGTGAGTCAGAGGGGAGAGGGAACACTGAAGCTTTCTTT,TRBJ1-1,few,TRBV10-3,-
CSARSQKGDYEQYF,TGCAGTGCTAGATCCCAAAAGGGGGACTACGAGCAGTACTTC,TRBJ2-7,-,TRBV20-1,-
CASSQSGSLTGELFF,TGTGCCAGCAGCCAAAGCGGGAGCCTTACCGGGGAGCTGTTTTTT,TRBJ2-2,-,TRBV4-2,TRBD2
CASSKEAGPGYEQYF,TGTGCCAGCAGCAAGGAGGCGGGACCAGGCTACGAGCAGTACTTC,TRBJ2-7,-,TRBV5-6,-
CASSYYESGELFF,TGTGCCAGCAGTTATTATGAGTCCGGGGAGCTGTTTTTT,TRBJ2-2,-,TRBV6-2/TRBV6-3,-
CASSQDDRDTDTQYF,TGTGCCAGCAGCCAAGATGATAGGGACACAGATACGCAGTATTTT,TRBJ2-3,many,TRBV4-2,-
CSVEAGTGPYEQYF,TGCAGCGTTGAGGCCGGGACAGGGCCCTACGAGCAGTACTTC,TRBJ2-7,-,TRBV29-1,TRBD1
CASSGDRDTQYF,TGTGCCAGCAGCGGAGACCGGGATACGCAGTATTTT,TRBJ2-3,few,TRBV5-8,-
CASSFGGLSSYEQYF,TGTGCCAGCAGTTTCGGAGGGTTGAGCTCCTACGAGCAGTACTTC,TRBJ2-7,few,TRBV27,-
CASSQLAGGNTGELFF,TGCGCCAGCAGCCAACTAGCGGGGGGTAACACCGGGGAGCTGTTTTTT,TRBJ2-2,-,TRBV4-1,TRBD2
CASSLSSSGEKLFF,TGTGCCAGCAGCTTATCCTCGTCTGGAGAAAAACTGTTTTTT,TRBJ1-4,-,TRBV7-9,-
CASSYTNNQPQHF,TGTGCCAGCAGTTATACCAACAATCAGCCCCAGCATTTT,TRBJ1-5,few,TRBV6-6,-
CASSFRDRSTDTQYF,TGCGCCAGCAGCTTCCGGGACAGAAGCACAGATACGCAGTATTTT,TRBJ2-3,few,TRBV5-1,TRBD1